One and the same sample provided the 31 T cell receptor beta chains below, sequenced in a study of PD-1 blockade in classical Hodgkin lymphoma. Data came from immunoSEQ multiplex PCR; TCRdb stores just in-frame clones and leaves some out. The sample lists some 90,000 clones; around 90% were seen once. Every patient had relapsed following autologous stem cell transplantation, and cohorts differed in brentuximab vedotin exposure. Source: peripheral blood mononuclear cells (PBMCs), taken before the second cycle of nivolumab. The receptors derive from a human donor with classical Hodgkin lymphoma.

The chain combines TRBV29-1 with TRBJ2-5; no reliable D call. The CDR3 sequence is 14 residues long. Trimming cost V 3 bases and J 5 bases, with 16 bases left between them. Germline V CDR1 and CDR2: SQVTM, ANQGSEA. DNA of the CDR3: TGCAGCGTTGAGTCCCCCGTAAAACGGGAGACCCAGTACTTC. It yields the protein CSVESPVKRETQYF. The variable domain in full, completed from reference TRBV29-1 and TRBJ2-5, reads SAVISQKPSRDICQRGTSLTIQCQVDSQVTMMFWYRQQPGQSLTLIATANQGSEATYESGFVIDKFPISRPNLTFSTLTVSNMSPEDSSIYLCSVESPVKRETQYFGPGTRLLVL.

This clone has just a few counts. This rearrangement joins TRBV27 to TRBJ1-1; TRBD1 is a possible D gene (6 bases). The CDR3 runs to 13 residues. With 6 bases removed from V and 2 bases from J, the gap between germline ends came to 10 bases. CDR1 and CDR2 from the germline V gene are MNHEY and SMNVEV (reference sequence). The chain's CDR3 is CASRGGTNTEAFF. The CDR3 region has the DNA TGTGCCAGCAGGGGGGGGACAAACACTGAAGCTTTCTTT.

The chain links TRBV28 to TRBJ2-4; a possible D gene is TRBD1 (5 bases). The CDR3 covers 12 residues. Trimming took off 2 bases at V and 9 bases at J, with 8 bases between the two ends. The germline CDR1 and CDR2 sequences are MDHEN and SYDVKM. CDR3 DNA sequence: TGTGCCAGCAGTTTACCAGGGTTCATTCAGTACTTC. It yields the protein CASSLPGFIQYF.

The V call is TRBV4-2, the J call TRBJ2-7, with 11 bases lining up with TRBD2. The CDR3 extends over 15 amino acids. Germline V gives CDR1 LGHNA, CDR2 YNFKEQ. V shed 2 bases and J 3 bases; nucleotides not matched to a gene: 3. CDR3 nucleotides: TGTGCCAGCAGCCAACTGACTAGCGGGAACTACGAGCAGTACTTC. It translates to CASSQLTSGNYEQYF.

The J gene is TRBJ1-5, the V gene TRBV28; D is unclear. Trimming left V 4 bases short and J 10 bases short, with 23 bases between. This CDR3 spans 16 amino acids. Germline CDR1 is MDHEN and CDR2 is SYDVKM. The chain's CDR3 is CASSSPSRTARSPQHF. In DNA form, the CDR3 reads TGTGCCAGCAGTTCTCCCTCTCGGACGGCAAGGTCTCCCCAGCATTTT.

In this sample, this clone turned up a few times. V gene TRBV12-5 combines with J gene TRBJ1-1; 7 bases agree with TRBD1. This CDR3 comprises 17 residues. With 0 bases clipped from V and 6 bases from J, the junction kept 13 bases outside the gene matches. Germline lookup yields CDR1 LGHNT and CDR2 FRNRAP. CDR3 nucleotides: TGTGCTAGTGGTTTGGTACTCGTTTTGAGGGGGCAATCTGAAGCTTTCTTT. This sequence encodes CASGLVLVLRGQSEAFF. The full variable domain, with the rest looked up from reference TRBV12-5 and TRBJ1-1, is DARVTQTPRHKVTEMGQEVTMRCQPILGHNTVFWYRQTMMQGLELLAYFRNRAPLDDSGMPKDRFSAEMPDATLATLKIQPSEPRDSAVYFCASGLVLVLRGQSEAFFGQGTRLTVV.

This clone is a singleton in its sample. The chain links TRBV28 to TRBJ1-5, with TRBD1 as a possible D gene (5 bases). CDR1 MDHEN and CDR2 SYDVKM come from the germline V gene. This CDR3 is 15 amino acids long. Deletions cut 10 bases from V and 2 bases from J, with 18 bases between. CDR3 nucleotides: TGTGCCACCACCCCCGAGGGGCGAGGCAATCAGCCCCAGCATTTT. This sequence encodes CATTPEGRGNQPQHF.

This clone was observed a handful of times. The V and J genes are TRBV4-1 and TRBJ2-7, with D unresolved. V was shortened by 1 base and J by 3 bases, with 16 bases between the two germline ends. The CDR3 is 16 amino acids. CDR1 and CDR2 (germline): MGHRA, YSYEKL. As DNA, the CDR3 is TGCGCCAGCAGCCAAGTGGCTGAACAGAATCTCTACGAGCAGTACTTC. This sequence encodes CASSQVAEQNLYEQYF.

V and J are TRBV27 and TRBJ1-1; unclear D gene. The V end lost 5 bases, the J end lost 1 base, and 8 bases lay between the germline ends. The germline gives CDR1 MNHEY, CDR2 SMNVEV (reference sequence). The CDR3 has 13 amino acids. CDR3 nucleotide sequence: TGTGCCAGCAGTCCCCGGCGGAACACTGAAGCTTTCTTT. As protein: CASSPRRNTEAFF.

The V gene is TRBV6-1, the J gene TRBJ2-7, with 8 bases matching TRBD1. V shed 5 bases, J shed 3 bases, and the junction held 6 bases outside the gene matches. The CDR3 extends over 14 amino acids. The germline CDR1 and CDR2 sequences are MNHNS and SASEGT. CDR3 in DNA: TGTGCCAGCAGTCTCCGGACAGGGCACTACGAGCAGTACTTC. It codes for CASSLRTGHYEQYF.

J is TRBJ2-3 and V is TRBV5-1; D is uncertain. Germline V gene sequence: CDR1 SGHRS, CDR2 YFSETQ. The CDR3 covers 12 residues. V was pared by 1 base and J by 6 bases, with 6 bases between. CDR3 nucleotides: TGCGCCAGCAGCTTGTGGTGGGATACGCAGTATTTT. Residues: CASSLWWDTQYF.

The chain links TRBV19 to TRBJ1-2; tentative D call: TRBD1 (5 bases). The germline CDR1 and CDR2 sequences are LNHDA and SQIVND (reference sequence). This CDR3 comprises 13 residues. The V end was cut by 3 bases, the J end by 3 bases, with 8 bases between. For the CDR3, the DNA is TGTGCCAGTAGTATGAGGGGATACTATGGCTACACCTTC. Translated: CASSMRGYYGYTF.

This rearrangement joins TRBV2 to TRBJ1-5; D perhaps matches TRBD1 (5 bases). CDR3 length: 15 residues. V gave up 5 bases and J gave up 0 bases, with 11 bases separating them. Germline assignment: CDR1 SNHLY and CDR2 FYNNEI. The CDR3 coding sequence is TGTGCCAGCAGTAACGCAGGACATAGCAATCAGCCCCAGCATTTT. Translated, it gives CASSNAGHSNQPQHF.

CDR3 in amino acids: CSVVGGLNYGYTF. In DNA, the CDR3 is TGCAGCGTTGTCGGGGGACTAAACTATGGCTACACCTTC. V and J are TRBV29-1 and TRBJ1-2, with D tentatively TRBD1 (5 bases). Germline V CDR1 and CDR2: SQVTM, ANQGSEA. CDR3 length: 13 residues. The V gene lost 4 bases and the J gene lost 2 bases, with 11 bases spanning the gap.

The genes are TRBV14 and TRBJ1-4, with 12 bases aligning to TRBD1. The V gene end was trimmed by 4 bases and the J gene end by 5 bases; junction bases not matched to a gene: 5. Germline V gene lookup returns CDR1 SGHDN and CDR2 FVKESK. This CDR3 has 16 residues. CDR3 sequence (DNA): TGTGCCAGCAGCCTACGGGACAGGGGGCCGAATGAAAAACTGTTTTTT. It is translated as CASSLRDRGPNEKLFF.

The J gene is TRBJ2-7, the V gene TRBV6-6; D is perhaps TRBD2 (6 bases). Between the trimmed V and J ends, which lost 5 bases and 10 bases, there was a span of 12 bases. The length of the CDR3 is 11 residues. CDR1 is MNHNY, CDR2 SVGAGI, per germline (reference sequence). CDR3 sequence reads: CASSQGLGQYF. The CDR3 coding sequence is TGTGCCAGCAGTCAGGGACTCGGACAGTACTTC.

This clone was seen once. The rearrangement links TRBV7-9 to TRBJ2-7; 10 nucleotides match TRBD1. CDR1 SEHNR and CDR2 FQNEAQ come from the germline V gene (reference sequence). The CDR3 contains 14 residues. V lost 5 bases and J lost 0; bases outside the gene matches: 1. The DNA for the CDR3 is TGTGCCAGCAGCCGGACAGGGGGCTCCTACGAGCAGTACTTC. It yields the protein CASSRTGGSYEQYF. Using reference TRBV7-9 and TRBJ2-7 for the parts outside the CDR3, the full variable domain is DTGVSQNPRHKITKRGQNVTFRCDPISEHNRLYWYRQTLGQGPEFLTYFQNEAQLEKSRLLSDRFSAERPKGSFSTLEIQRTEQGDSAMYLCASSRTGGSYEQYFGPGTRLTVT.

The chain employs TRBV27 and TRBJ2-7; 7 bases line up with TRBD2. CDR3 size: 17 residues. Germline V CDR1 and CDR2: MNHEY, SMNVEV (reference sequence). Germline trimming cut 0 bases from V and 3 bases from J; bases unmatched to any gene: 11. The CDR3 bases are TGTGCCAGCAGTTTATCGGGGGGGACTACAGAGATCTACGAGCAGTACTTC. It translates to CASSLSGGTTEIYEQYF.

In this sample, this clone turned up once. The chain uses TRBV5-1 and TRBJ1-4; the D is unclear. The CDR3 length is 16 residues. V was trimmed by 0 bases and J by 7 bases, leaving 16 bases between them. Germline CDR1 reads SGHRS; CDR2 reads YFSETQ. The CDR3 here is CASSLGTIGSGEKLFF. CDR3 DNA: TGCGCCAGCAGCTTGGGGACGATCGGGTCGGGTGAAAAACTGTTTTTT.

V usage is TRBV2 and J usage is TRBJ1-3; D is perhaps TRBD1 (6 bases). CDR1 and CDR2 from the germline V gene are SNHLY and FYNNEI. This CDR3 is built from 15 residues. Between the trimmed V and J ends, which lost 4 bases and 2 bases, there was a span of 12 bases. This CDR3 is CASSATRGPGNTIYF. CDR3 DNA sequence: TGTGCCAGCAGTGCAACCAGGGGACCTGGAAACACCATATATTTT.

The rearrangement joins TRBV5-6 to TRBJ2-7; 8 nucleotides agree with TRBD2. Looked up from germline, CDR1 is SGHDT and CDR2 is YYEEEE. V lost 0 bases, J lost 3 bases, and 2 bases stayed unmatched. The CDR3 sequence is 14 residues long. The CDR3 DNA is TGTGCCAGCAGCTTGGCAGGGACTAGCTACGAGCAGTACTTC. Translation gives CASSLAGTSYEQYF.

V usage is TRBV5-4 and J usage is TRBJ2-7; the match to TRBD2 covers 9 bases. The CDR3 has 15 amino acids. V was clipped by 0 bases and J by 4 bases; unmatched bases: 5. Germline lookup yields CDR1 SGHNT and CDR2 YYREEE (reference sequence). In DNA, the CDR3 is TGTGCCAGCAGCTTGGCTCCAGCGGGAGGTTACGAGCAGTACTTC. Translation gives CASSLAPAGGYEQYF.

This clone was detected only a few times. The J gene is TRBJ1-1, the V gene TRBV5-1, with D unresolved. This CDR3 is built from 15 residues. CDR1 is SGHRS and CDR2 is YFSETQ in the germline V gene. The ends were cut back, 3 bases at V and 1 base at J, with 13 bases in the middle. The CDR3 protein is CASSSGGGRNTEAFF. The CDR3 bases are TGCGCCAGCAGCTCGGGAGGAGGCCGGAACACTGAAGCTTTCTTT.

The chain recombines TRBV7-9 with TRBJ1-5, with 10 bases fitting TRBD1. Trimming at V came to 0 bases and at J to 7 bases, leaving 9 bases not matched to a gene. This CDR3 has 17 residues. Germline-derived CDR1 and CDR2 are SEHNR and FQNEAQ (reference sequence). The CDR3 DNA reads as TGTGCCAGCAGCTTAGCGGGGGACAGGGGATTTAACCAGCCCCAGCATTTT. Residues: CASSLAGDRGFNQPQHF.

The genes are TRBV5-8 and TRBJ1-1; D gene ambiguous. From germline, CDR1 is SGHTS and CDR2 YDEGEE. The CDR3 is made up of 14 amino acids. Trimming pared 0 bases from V and 0 bases from J, leaving 6 bases between. The CDR3 loop is CASSLVQLNTEAFF. The CDR3 nucleotides are TGTGCCAGCAGCTTGGTACAGTTGAACACTGAAGCTTTCTTT.

The gene calls are TRBV12-5 and TRBJ2-1, with TRBD2 matching over 11 bases. In germline, CDR1 is LGHNT, CDR2 FRNRAP. Losses at the gene ends were 1 base for V and 6 bases for J; bases not matched to a gene: 8. The length of the CDR3 is 17 residues. The CDR3 loop reads CASGLGVAGGPGNEQFF. The CDR3 nucleotides are TGTGCTAGTGGTTTGGGGGTAGCGGGAGGGCCGGGCAATGAGCAGTTCTTC.

This chain links TRBV7-9 with TRBJ2-1; 10 bases are shared with TRBD2. Germline V gives CDR1 SEHNR, CDR2 FQNEAQ (reference sequence). V lost 1 base, J lost 10 bases, and 7 bases stayed unmatched. There are 15 residues in the CDR3. CDR3 amino acids: CASSLEFGTSAEQFF. The CDR3 DNA follows: TGTGCCAGCAGCTTAGAGTTTGGGACTAGCGCCGAGCAGTTCTTC.

The V and J genes are TRBV7-8 and TRBJ2-1; 8 nucleotides match TRBD2. Germline V gene sequence: CDR1 SGHVS, CDR2 FQNEAQ. There are 15 residues in the CDR3. Trimming took 5 bases from V and 7 from J; bases not matched to a gene: 10. This chain's CDR3 is CASSRQRGRRNEQFF. Here the CDR3 DNA reads TGTGCCAGCAGCCGACAGCGGGGGCGGCGGAATGAGCAGTTCTTC.

This sequence joins TRBV7-2 and TRBJ2-7; TRBD1 might be the D (5 bases). The CDR3 extends over 13 amino acids. Germline values: CDR1 SGHTA, CDR2 FQGNSA. V was clipped by 4 bases and J by 3 bases, with 10 bases between them. CDR3 loop: CASSSTAYYEQYF. As DNA, the CDR3 is TGTGCCAGCAGCTCGACAGCTTACTACGAGCAGTACTTC.

This chain joins TRBV9 and TRBJ1-1; D is uncertain. CDR3 length equals 14 residues. From germline, CDR1 is SGDLS and CDR2 YYNGEE. V shed 3 bases and J shed 0 bases, with 9 bases lying between them. The CDR3 loop is CASSGSGVNTEAFF. Written as DNA, the CDR3 is TGTGCCAGCAGCGGGTCAGGCGTGAACACTGAAGCTTTCTTT.

The chain combines TRBV6-4 with TRBJ2-1; no clear D gene. Per germline, CDR1 MRHNA and CDR2 SNTAGT. V was pared by 7 bases and J by 8 bases, with 15 bases between. The CDR3 totals 13 residues. This chain's CDR3 is CASIIFPTHEQFF. CDR3 bases: TGTGCCAGCATAATCTTCCCCACCCATGAGCAGTTCTTC.